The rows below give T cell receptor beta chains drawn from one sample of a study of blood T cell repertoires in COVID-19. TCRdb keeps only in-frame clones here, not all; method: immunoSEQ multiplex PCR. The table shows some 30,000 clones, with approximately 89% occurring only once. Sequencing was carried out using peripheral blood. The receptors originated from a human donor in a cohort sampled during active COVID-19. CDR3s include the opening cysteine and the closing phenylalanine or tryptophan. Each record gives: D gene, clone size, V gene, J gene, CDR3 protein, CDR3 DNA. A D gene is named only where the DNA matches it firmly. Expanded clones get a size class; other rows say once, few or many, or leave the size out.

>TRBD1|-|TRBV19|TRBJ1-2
CARRPGGQGENGYTF
TGTGCCCGAAGGCCGGGTGGACAGGGGGAAAATGGCTACACCTTC
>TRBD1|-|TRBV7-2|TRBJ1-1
CASSLSQGGEAFF
TGTGCCAGCAGCTTGTCTCAGGGGGGTGAAGCTTTCTTT
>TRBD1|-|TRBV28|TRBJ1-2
CASGTGALNSGYTF
TGTGCCAGCGGGACAGGGGCACTGAATTCTGGCTACACCTTC
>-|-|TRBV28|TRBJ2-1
CASSLSLAYNEQFF
TGTGCCAGCAGTTTATCCCTAGCCTACAATGAGCAGTTCTTC
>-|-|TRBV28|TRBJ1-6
CASSLWQLGQSSYNSPLHF
TGTGCCAGCAGTTTATGGCAACTTGGGCAGAGCTCCTATAATTCACCCCTCCACTTT
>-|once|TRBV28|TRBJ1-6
CASSRTAPPSPLHF
TGTGCCAGCAGTCGGACAGCTCCCCCGTCACCCCTCCACTTT
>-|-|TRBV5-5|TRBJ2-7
CASSLEAGGRTYEQYF
TGTGCCAGCAGCTTGGAAGCCGGGGGACGCACCTACGAGCAGTACTTC
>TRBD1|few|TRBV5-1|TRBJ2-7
CASSLRWTGSSYEQYF
TGCGCCAGCAGCCTACGGTGGACAGGGAGCTCCTACGAGCAGTACTTC
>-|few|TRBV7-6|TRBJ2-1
CASSLAGGLYNEQFF
TGTGCCAGCAGCTTAGCGGGGGGGCTCTACAATGAGCAGTTCTTC
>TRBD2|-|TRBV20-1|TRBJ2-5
CSASISGGAGEETQYF
TGCAGTGCTAGTATTAGCGGGGGGGCCGGGGAAGAGACCCAGTACTTC
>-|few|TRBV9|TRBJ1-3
CASSSGQGNTIYF
TGTGCCAGCAGCTCGGGACAAGGAAACACCATATATTTT
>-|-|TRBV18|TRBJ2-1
CASSGIPESSNEQFF
TGTGCCAGCTCAGGAATTCCGGAATCTAGCAATGAGCAGTTCTTC
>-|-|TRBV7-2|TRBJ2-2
CASSADRNTGELFF
TGTGCCAGCAGCGCTGACAGGAACACCGGGGAGCTGTTTTTT
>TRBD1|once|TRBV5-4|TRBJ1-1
CASSHQGGLMNTEAFF
TGTGCCAGCAGCCATCAGGGGGGACTCATGAACACTGAAGCTTTCTTT
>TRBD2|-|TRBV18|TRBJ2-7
CASSPPGLALEQYF
TGTGCCAGCTCCCCCCCGGGACTAGCGCTCGAGCAGTACTTC
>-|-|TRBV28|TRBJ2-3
CASSLTASSLSRDTDTQYF
TGTGCCAGCAGTTTAACAGCCTCATCCCTAAGTCGAGACACAGATACGCAGTATTTT
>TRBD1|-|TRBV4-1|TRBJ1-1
CASSRGTGLGTEAFF
TGCGCCAGCAGCCGAGGGACAGGACTGGGGACTGAAGCTTTCTTT
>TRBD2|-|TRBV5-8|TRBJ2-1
CASSFARGAGGVNEQFF
TGTGCCAGCAGCTTCGCCAGGGGAGCGGGGGGCGTAAATGAGCAGTTCTTC
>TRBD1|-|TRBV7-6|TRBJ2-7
CASSLGGQGIYEQYF
TGTGCCAGCAGCTTAGGTGGACAGGGAATTTACGAGCAGTACTTC
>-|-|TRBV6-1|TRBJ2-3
CASSEATGISTDTQYF
TGTGCCAGCAGTGAAGCCACCGGGATAAGCACAGATACGCAGTATTTT
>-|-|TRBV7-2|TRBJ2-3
CASSLSSLLSGGTDTQYF
TGTGCCAGCAGCTTATCTTCCCTACTTTCGGGTGGCACAGATACGCAGTATTTT
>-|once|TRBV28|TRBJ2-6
CATRPGISGANVLTF
TGTGCCACTAGGCCCGGTATCTCTGGGGCCAACGTCCTGACTTTC
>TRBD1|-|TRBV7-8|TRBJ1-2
CASSDRDREGGYTF
TGTGCCAGCAGCGATCGGGACAGGGAAGGTGGCTACACCTTC
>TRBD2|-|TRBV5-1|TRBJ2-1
CASSPRTSGLKNEQFF
TGCGCCAGCAGCCCACGGACTAGCGGCCTAAAGAATGAGCAGTTCTTC
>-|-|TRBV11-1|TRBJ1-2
CASSLDGVGYTF
TGTGCCAGCAGCTTAGACGGGGTTGGCTACACCTTC
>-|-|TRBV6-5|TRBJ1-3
CASSLYSGNTIYF
TGTGCCAGCAGTCTTTACTCTGGAAACACCATATATTTT
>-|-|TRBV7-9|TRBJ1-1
CASSPQTVNTEAFF
TGTGCCAGCAGCCCCCAGACAGTGAACACTGAAGCTTTCTTT
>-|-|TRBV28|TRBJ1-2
CASSLSGQTNGYTF
TGTGCCAGCAGTTTGTCTGGGCAGACGAATGGCTACACCTTC
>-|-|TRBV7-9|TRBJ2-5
CASKQAGIGETQYF
TGTGCCAGCAAACAGGCGGGGATTGGGGAGACCCAGTACTTC
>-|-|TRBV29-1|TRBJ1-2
CSESGSYGYTF
TGCAGCGAGAGTGGGAGTTATGGCTACACCTTC
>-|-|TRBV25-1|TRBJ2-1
CASHPWGLGNEQFF
TGTGCCAGCCACCCATGGGGCCTAGGCAATGAGCAGTTCTTC
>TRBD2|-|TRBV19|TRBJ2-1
CASSIDIAGGNEQFF
TGTGCCAGTAGTATAGATATAGCGGGGGGAAATGAGCAGTTCTTC
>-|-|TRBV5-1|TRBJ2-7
CASSLDSGALEQYF
TGCGCCAGCAGCTTGGATTCAGGGGCCCTGGAGCAGTACTTC
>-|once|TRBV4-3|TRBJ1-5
CASSQEVRGAGSQPQHF
TGCGCCAGCAGCCAAGAGGTCCGGGGGGCGGGCTCTCAGCCCCAGCATTTT
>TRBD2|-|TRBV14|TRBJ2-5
CASSQIRTSFNQETQYF
TGTGCCAGCAGCCAAATAAGGACTAGCTTTAACCAAGAGACCCAGTACTTC
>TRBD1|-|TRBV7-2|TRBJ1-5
CASSGAGTGRQPQHF
TGTGCCAGCAGCGGAGCCGGGACAGGGCGTCAGCCCCAGCATTTT
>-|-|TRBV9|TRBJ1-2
CASSVVGGTYGYTF
TGTGCCAGCAGCGTAGTAGGAGGGACCTATGGCTACACCTTC
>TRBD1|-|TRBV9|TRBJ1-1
CASSVTGQGNTEAFF
TGTGCCAGCAGCGTAACGGGACAGGGGAACACTGAAGCTTTCTTT
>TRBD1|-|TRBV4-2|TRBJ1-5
CASSQDSTGARQPQHF
TGTGCCAGCAGCCAAGATTCGACAGGGGCGCGCCAGCCCCAGCATTTT
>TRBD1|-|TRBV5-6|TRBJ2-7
CASSSPDRAEVYEQYF
TGTGCCAGCAGCTCACCGGACAGGGCGGAGGTCTACGAGCAGTACTTC
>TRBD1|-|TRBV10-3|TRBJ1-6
CAISRPGTGGGNSPLHF
TGTGCCATCAGTCGTCCCGGGACAGGGGGCGGAAATTCACCCCTCCACTTT
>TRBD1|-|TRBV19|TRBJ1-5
CASSSQGQSFYSLSNQPQHF
TGTGCCAGTAGTAGTCAGGGACAGAGCTTCTACTCACTTAGCAATCAGCCCCAGCATTTT
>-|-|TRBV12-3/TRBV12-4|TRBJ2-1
CASSSLSGEQFF
TGTGCCAGCAGTTCCCTGAGCGGGGAGCAGTTCTTC
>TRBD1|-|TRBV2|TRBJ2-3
CASSQTGAVDTQYF
TGTGCCAGCAGTCAAACAGGGGCGGTAGATACGCAGTATTTT
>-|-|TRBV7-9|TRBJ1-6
CASSLSGRYNSPLHF
TGTGCCAGCAGCTTGTCGGGAAGGTATAATTCACCCCTCCACTTT
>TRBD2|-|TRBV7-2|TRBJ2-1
CASSLSGGPHNEQFF
TGTGCCAGCAGTCTCAGCGGGGGCCCTCACAATGAGCAGTTCTTC
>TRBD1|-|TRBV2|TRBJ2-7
CASKRTGEQYF
TGTGCCAGCAAGCGGACAGGCGAGCAGTACTTC
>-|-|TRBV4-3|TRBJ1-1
CASSQDPSDSSVSLF
TGCGCCAGCAGCCAAGATCCCTCGGACAGCTCAGTTTCTTTGTTT
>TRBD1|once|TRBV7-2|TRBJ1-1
CASSSNRGGGPGTEAFF
TGTGCCAGCAGCTCAAACAGGGGGGGCGGTCCGGGCACTGAAGCTTTCTTT